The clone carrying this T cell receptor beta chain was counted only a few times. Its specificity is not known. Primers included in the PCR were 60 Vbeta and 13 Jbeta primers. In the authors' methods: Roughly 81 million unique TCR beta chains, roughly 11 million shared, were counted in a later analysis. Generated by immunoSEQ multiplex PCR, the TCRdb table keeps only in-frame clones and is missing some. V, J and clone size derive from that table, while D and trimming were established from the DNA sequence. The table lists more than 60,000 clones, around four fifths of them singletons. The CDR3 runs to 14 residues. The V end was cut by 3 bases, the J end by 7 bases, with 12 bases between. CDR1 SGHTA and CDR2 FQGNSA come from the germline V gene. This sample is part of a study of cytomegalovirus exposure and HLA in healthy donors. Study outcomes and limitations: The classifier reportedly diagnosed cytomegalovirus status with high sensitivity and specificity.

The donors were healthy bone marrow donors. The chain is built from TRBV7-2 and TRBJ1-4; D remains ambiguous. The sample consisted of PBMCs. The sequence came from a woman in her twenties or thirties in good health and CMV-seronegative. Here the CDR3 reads CASSFRFPPEKLFF. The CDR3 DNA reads TGTGCCAGCAGCTTCAGGTTTCCTCCTGAAAAACTGTTTTTT.